This T cell receptor (beta chain) was retrieved from a study of blood T cell repertoires in COVID-19 (TCRdb year 2020). About the investigation overall: The collaborator samples originated in the United States, Italy and Spain and spanned the acute and convalescent phases of COVID-19. Samples came from the ongoing ImmuneRACE study (first 160 participants) plus 1,254 subjects from 6 global collaborators. Where available, HLA class I and class II types were obtained from metadata supplied by the sample provider rather than from assay-based typing. The repertoires were released in a freely available public database meant as a resource for research on the immune response to SARS-CoV-2. A de-identified subject ID, COVID-19 status, age in years and sex were almost always included in the sample metadata. The prospective study material was composed of cDNA or gDNA derived from T cells, B-cell-depleted T cells, or PBMCs. Subjects who had been exposed to COVID-19, were actively infected with it, or had recovered from it provided the deeply sampled blood TCRbeta repertoires that made up the dataset.

The collaborating institutions used their own protocols to collect whole blood in K2EDTA tubes. For TCRbeta analysis, collaborators shipped samples as frozen whole blood, isolated PBMCs, or DNA extracted from either of those sample types. Study-level results and caveats: How much clinical and demographic metadata was included differed by source and by participant, and the metadata was provided uncurated.

With regard to this clone: The antigen it binds to is not known. Nothing much larger sits one base from this clone, and base qualities are not available.

TCRbeta CDR3 regions were amplified from genomic DNA using the immunoSEQ Assay, a bias-controlled multiplex PCR. Turning to the authors' computational methods: The number of nucleated cells in each sample was estimated by amplification of reference gene primers within the assay. To quantify the absolute abundance of each unique TCRbeta CDR3 rearrangement, sequence reads were collapsed and filtered. For each sample, productive Simpson clonality was calculated as the square root of Simpson's diversity index across productive rearrangements. Entries here come from immuneACCESS through TCRdb and include only in-frame sequences with V and J called. Some clones fail to appear in such tables; in the studies checked, an unresolved V gene covers under half of the shortfall, and the cause of the remainder is unknown. V, J and clone size derive from that table, while D and trimming were established from the DNA sequence. This sample has fewer than 200,000 clones in its table, and 60% to 85% of those were observed once. Less than 9.5% of the sample is held by the ten biggest clonotypes.

The CDR3 contains 14 residues, cysteine and phenylalanine counted. The kept DNA is CDR3 alone, 42 bases in frame from the first base. Sequences SGHNT (CDR1) and YYREEE (CDR2) are obtained from the germline V gene (reference sequence). The junction shows trimming of 5 bases on V and 6 bases on J, and the gene matches do not reach 8 bases of it. The TCR originated in a man aged 55 to 70 with acute or convalescent COVID-19. The sequenced material came from peripheral blood. The sequence joins TRBV5-4 to TRBJ1-1; 9 bases in the middle match TRBD1. The CDR3: CASRGQGGASEAFF. The DNA sequence follows: TGTGCCAGCAGGGGACAGGGTGGAGCCTCTGAAGCTTTCTTT.